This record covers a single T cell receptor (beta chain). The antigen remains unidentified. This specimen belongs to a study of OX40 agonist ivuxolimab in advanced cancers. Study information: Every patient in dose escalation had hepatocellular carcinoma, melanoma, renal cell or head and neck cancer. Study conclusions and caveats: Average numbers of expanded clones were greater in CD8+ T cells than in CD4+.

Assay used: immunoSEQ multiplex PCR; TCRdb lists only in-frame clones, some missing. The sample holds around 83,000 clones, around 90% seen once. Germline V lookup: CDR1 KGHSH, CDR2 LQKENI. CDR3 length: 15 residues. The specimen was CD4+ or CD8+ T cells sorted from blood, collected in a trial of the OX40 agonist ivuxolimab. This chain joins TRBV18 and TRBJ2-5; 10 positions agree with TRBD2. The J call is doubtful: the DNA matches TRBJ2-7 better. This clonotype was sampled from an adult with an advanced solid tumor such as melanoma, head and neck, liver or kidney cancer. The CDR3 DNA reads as TGTGCCAGCACTACCAGAACTAGCGGGATTTACGAGCAGTACTTC. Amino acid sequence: CASTTRTSGIYEQYF.